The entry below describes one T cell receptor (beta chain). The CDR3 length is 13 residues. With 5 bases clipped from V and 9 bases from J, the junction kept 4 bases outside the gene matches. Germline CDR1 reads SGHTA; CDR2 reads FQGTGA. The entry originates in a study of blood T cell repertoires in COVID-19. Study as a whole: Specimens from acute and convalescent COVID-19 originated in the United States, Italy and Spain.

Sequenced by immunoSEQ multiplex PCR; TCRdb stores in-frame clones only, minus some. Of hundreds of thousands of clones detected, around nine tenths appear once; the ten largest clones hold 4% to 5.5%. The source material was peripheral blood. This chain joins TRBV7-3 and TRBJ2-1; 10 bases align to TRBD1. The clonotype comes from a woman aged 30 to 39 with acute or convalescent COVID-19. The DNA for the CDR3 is TGTGCCAGCAGCCCGACAGGGGGCATTGAGCAGTTCTTC. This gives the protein CASSPTGGIEQFF.